Presented here are 11 T cell receptor beta chains from one specimen sequenced in a study of blood T cell repertoires in COVID-19. TCRdb keeps only in-frame clones here, not all; method: immunoSEQ multiplex PCR. The sample contains about 140,000 clones, under 85% of which appear only once. Sequenced material: peripheral blood. These receptors came from a human donor in a cohort sampled during active COVID-19.

The chain couples TRBV21-1 to TRBJ2-5; TRBD2 is taken as the D call from the table, unchecked against the DNA. TRBV21-1 is a known pseudogene. This CDR3 has 17 amino acids. The CDR3 loop is CASSVGLAGAYQETQYF. CDR3 bases: TGTGCCAGCAGCGTCGGACTAGCGGGAGCGTACCAAGAGACCCAGTACTTC.

CDR3 bases: TGTGCCAGCAGCCAGGCCGGGGGAAGGGAGACCCAGTACTTC. Amino acid sequence: CASSQAGGRETQYF. This chain connects TRBV3-1 (or the pseudogene TRBV3-2) to TRBJ2-5; tentative D call: TRBD2 (6 bases). V lost 3 bases, J lost 5 bases, and 13 bases lay in between. Germline CDR1 is LGHDT and CDR2 is YNNKEL (reference sequence). CDR3 size: 14 residues.

Only a few counts were recorded for this clone. The gene calls are TRBV21-1 and TRBJ2-1; TRBD1, as called in the table, went unchecked against the DNA. TRBV21-1 is given as a pseudogene. The CDR3 is made up of 18 amino acids. The CDR3 protein is CASSKWIWTGGGYNEQFF. The DNA for the CDR3 is TGTGCCAGCAGCAAGTGGATATGGACAGGGGGGGGTTACAATGAGCAGTTCTTC.

This clone was seen a handful of times. CDR3 in amino acids: CASSLAWAGGGETQYF. CDR3 nucleotides: TGTGCCAGCAGCTTAGCCTGGGCGGGAGGAGGAGAGACCCAGTACTTC. This chain uses TRBV7-9 with TRBJ2-5, with 8 bases fitting TRBD2. Trimming at V came to 0 bases and at J to 4 bases, leaving 7 bases not matched to a gene. Germline V gene lookup returns CDR1 SEHNR and CDR2 FQNEAQ (reference sequence). The CDR3 has 16 amino acids.

The CDR3 loop reads CASSLRGQATDTQYF. In DNA, the CDR3 is TGTGCCAGCAGCTTAAGGGGACAAGCCACAGATACGCAGTATTTT. The rearrangement uses TRBV7-3 and TRBJ2-3; possibly TRBD1 for D (6 bases). This CDR3 spans 15 amino acids. Germline loops: CDR1 SGHTA, CDR2 FQGTGA. Trimming cost V 1 base and J 2 bases, with 10 bases left between them.

The J gene is TRBJ2-5, the V gene TRBV6-5; tentatively, D is TRBD1 (5 bases). This CDR3 region has 13 residues. From germline, CDR1 is MNHEY and CDR2 SVGAGI. Trimming cost V 9 bases and J 5 bases, with 16 bases left between them. The DNA of the CDR3 is TGTGCCAGTCATTCAGGGATGGGGGAGACCCAGTACTTC. Translated, it gives CASHSGMGETQYF.

The chain uses TRBV6-5 and TRBJ2-2; D is uncertain. Germline V CDR1 and CDR2: MNHEY, SVGAGI. The CDR3 is made up of 16 amino acids. Trimming cost V 0 bases and J 6 bases, with 14 bases left between them. In DNA form, the CDR3 reads TGTGCCAGCAGTTACTCGCCAGTCTTTCGGGCCGGGGAGCTGTTTTTT. It encodes CASSYSPVFRAGELFF.

The chain employs TRBV5-6 and TRBJ1-6; 8 bases fit TRBD1. Germline lookup yields CDR1 SGHDT and CDR2 YYEEEE. The CDR3 spans 14 residues. The V and J ends lost 3 bases and 6 bases, in that order; junction bases with no gene match: 2. CDR3 in amino acids: CASSSDRANSPLHF. The CDR3 DNA reads as TGTGCCAGCAGCTCGGACAGGGCTAATTCACCCCTCCACTTT.

The chain employs TRBV5-1 and TRBJ2-1; possibly TRBD1 for D (5 bases). Trimming took 1 base from V and 9 from J, leaving 11 bases between them. There are 13 residues in the CDR3. In germline, CDR1 is SGHRS, CDR2 YFSETQ. The CDR3 loop reads CASSLRPGSEQFF. For the CDR3, the DNA is TGCGCCAGCAGCTTGAGGCCAGGGTCTGAGCAGTTCTTC.

As concerns this clone: This same CDR3 is encoded by further DNA sequences in the sample. The rearrangement joins TRBV19 to TRBJ2-5; D is perhaps TRBD1 (6 bases). Germline V lookup: CDR1 LNHDA, CDR2 SQIVND (reference sequence). Trimming cost V 5 bases and J 5 bases, with 12 bases left between them. The CDR3 totals 13 residues. CDR3 sequence (DNA): TGTGCCAGTAGTCTCACAGGGTTCGAGACCCAGTACTTC. Amino acids: CASSLTGFETQYF.

This chain uses TRBV6-5 with TRBJ1-1; D gene uncertain. In germline, CDR1 is MNHEY, CDR2 SVGAGI. The CDR3 consists of 16 residues. Trimming shortened V by 1 base and J by 2 bases, and 14 bases separated the two germline ends. CDR3 sequence reads: CASSYLDTAVNTEAFF. The CDR3, as DNA: TGTGCCAGCAGTTACTTAGACACAGCCGTCAACACTGAAGCTTTCTTT.